These 11 T cell receptor beta chains were sequenced from one sample in a study of cytomegalovirus exposure and HLA in healthy donors. PCR was performed using 60 Vbeta and 13 Jbeta primers. Profiling relied on immunoSEQ multiplex PCR, and the TCRdb table lists in-frame clones only, not all of them. The sample lists tens of thousands of clones, about two thirds seen once, with around a fifth in the top ten. The source material was PBMCs. The receptors originated from a woman in her forties or fifties in good health and CMV-seropositive.

This clone was counted only a few times. The chain has TRBV5-8 and TRBJ1-5, with D maybe TRBD1 (5 bases). Germline loops: CDR1 SGHTS, CDR2 YDEGEE. The CDR3 covers 15 residues. V dropped 3 bases and J dropped 1 base, with 11 bases sitting between them. CDR3 in amino acids: CASSSADRSNQPQHF. The CDR3 bases are TGTGCCAGCAGCTCTGCAGACAGAAGCAATCAGCCCCAGCATTTT.

J is TRBJ1-5 and V is TRBV7-8; possibly TRBD1 for D (6 bases). The V gene's germline CDR1 is SGHVS and CDR2 FQNEAQ. The CDR3 runs 16 residues. V shed 0 bases and J shed 2 bases, with 11 bases lying between them. The CDR3 loop reads CASSLAGARGNQPQHF. CDR3 bases: TGTGCCAGCAGCTTAGCGGGGGCACGCGGCAATCAGCCCCAGCATTTT.

The V call is TRBV7-6, the J call TRBJ2-7; a possible D gene is TRBD1 (6 bases). V was shortened by 5 bases and J by 3 bases, with 14 bases between the two germline ends. The CDR3 runs 14 residues. Germline V lookup: CDR1 SGHVS, CDR2 FNYEAQ. The CDR3 DNA reads TGTGCCAGCAGCCTCAGACAGGACCACTACGAGCAGTACTTC. Amino acids: CASSLRQDHYEQYF.

This clone was seen a few times. The rearrangement joins TRBV11-1 to TRBJ2-2, with a tentative D call TRBD2 (7 bases). Looked up from germline, CDR1 is SGHAT and CDR2 is FQDESV (reference sequence). The CDR3 spans 17 residues. Deletions cut 5 bases from V and 1 base from J, with 17 bases between. CDR3 in amino acids: CASSTPRGALNTGELFF. Here the CDR3 DNA reads TGTGCCAGCAGCACCCCCCGGGGGGCCCTGAACACCGGGGAGCTGTTTTTT.

V is TRBV19 and J is TRBJ1-1, with D perhaps matching TRBD1 (6 bases). The CDR3 length is 13 residues. V shed 4 bases and J shed 1 base, with 7 bases lying between them. Germline V gene data show CDR1 as LNHDA and CDR2 as SQIVND (reference sequence). CDR3 DNA sequence: TGTGCCAGTAGTACACAGGGGAACACTGAAGCTTTCTTT. As protein: CASSTQGNTEAFF.

Only a few counts were recorded for this clone. This chain connects TRBV7-2 to TRBJ2-7, with a possible D match to TRBD1 (5 bases). Trimming took 7 bases from V and 2 from J, leaving 15 bases between them. Germline CDR1 reads SGHTA; CDR2 reads FQGNSA. There are 14 residues in the CDR3. CDR3: CASTSPGNTYEQYF. For the CDR3, the DNA is TGTGCCAGCACCTCGCCAGGGAACACCTACGAGCAGTACTTC.

The chain carries TRBV5-1 and TRBJ1-1; the D is unclear. This CDR3 comprises 14 residues. The V gene lost 0 bases and the J gene lost 0 bases, with 6 bases spanning the gap. CDR1 and CDR2 (germline): SGHRS, YFSETQ. In nucleotides, the CDR3 is TGCGCCAGCAGCTTGGGCAGATTGAACACTGAAGCTTTCTTT. Translation: CASSLGRLNTEAFF. The full variable domain, in which reference TRBV5-1 and TRBJ1-1 provide the parts outside the CDR3, is KAGVTQTPRYLIKTRGQQVTLSCSPISGHRSVSWYQQTPGQGLQFLFEYFSETQRNKGNFPGRFSGRQFSNSRSEMNVSTLELGDSALYLCASSLGRLNTEAFFGQGTRLTVV.

The V call is TRBV2, the J call TRBJ2-5, with 15 bases that match TRBD2. Germline values: CDR1 SNHLY, CDR2 FYNNEI. With V trimmed by 7 bases and J by 7 bases, 4 bases remained unmatched. This CDR3 spans 14 amino acids. The CDR3: CASILGLAGGTQYF. Here the CDR3 DNA reads TGTGCCAGCATCCTGGGACTAGCGGGGGGGACCCAGTACTTC.

The chain uses TRBV5-5 and TRBJ2-7, with D perhaps TRBD1 (6 bases). Germline V gene sequence: CDR1 SGHKS, CDR2 YYEKEE (reference sequence). This CDR3 has 14 amino acids. The V gene lost 0 bases and the J gene lost 2 bases, with 9 bases spanning the gap. The CDR3, as DNA: TGTGCCAGCAGCTTGGCTGGGACACCCTACGAGCAGTACTTC. Its translation: CASSLAGTPYEQYF.

This clone was observed a few times. This chain links TRBV4-3 with TRBJ1-2, with no clear D. CDR1 is LGHNA, CDR2 YSLEER, per germline. Between the trimmed V and J ends, which lost 1 base and 3 bases, there was a span of 18 bases. The CDR3 has 17 amino acids. In DNA, the CDR3 is TGCGCCAGCAGCCAAGGTTCGTCGCAGGAAACATACTATGGCTACACCTTC. This codes for CASSQGSSQETYYGYTF.

As for this clone: Additional DNA sequences in this sample encode the identical CDR3. The V gene is TRBV30, the J gene TRBJ1-5; D remains ambiguous. This CDR3 has 12 residues. Between the trimmed V and J ends, which lost 0 bases and 6 bases, there was a span of 6 bases. The germline CDR1 and CDR2 sequences are GTSNPN and SVGIG (reference sequence). The CDR3 is CAWSVRGQPQHF. CDR3 nucleotides: TGTGCCTGGAGTGTAAGAGGTCAGCCCCAGCATTTT.